One sample yielded the 8 T cell receptor beta chains listed below, sequenced in a study of blood T cell repertoires in COVID-19. Profiling relied on immunoSEQ multiplex PCR, and the TCRdb table lists in-frame clones only, not all of them. The sample has 140,000 to 150,000 clones, around 80% seen once. Material for sequencing was peripheral blood. The source is a human donor in a cohort sampled during active COVID-19.

The chain combines TRBV5-8 with TRBJ1-5; TRBD1 matches at 7 bases. The CDR3 is 14 residues long. CDR1 is SGHTS, CDR2 YDEGEE, per germline. J lost 7 bases, V lost 2 bases, and 6 bases had no gene match. CDR3 sequence reads: CASSFEGAGQPQHF. Here the CDR3 DNA reads TGTGCCAGCAGCTTTGAGGGGGCAGGACAGCCCCAGCATTTT.

This clone was seen a handful of times. The V call is TRBV30, the J call TRBJ2-7, with 9 bases fitting TRBD1. Germline CDR1 is GTSNPN and CDR2 is SVGIG (reference sequence). The CDR3 totals 14 residues. V shed 4 bases and J 4 bases; nucleotides not matched to a gene: 8. Here the CDR3 DNA reads TGTGCCTGGACCTTGGGGACAGGGAATTACGAGCAGTACTTC. Its protein is CAWTLGTGNYEQYF.

The chain employs TRBV7-9 and TRBJ1-4; 8 positions agree with TRBD1. The germline CDR1 and CDR2 sequences are SEHNR and FQNEAQ (reference sequence). Trimming at V came to 5 bases and at J to 4 bases, leaving 15 bases not matched to a gene. This CDR3 comprises 18 residues. The CDR3 DNA reads as TGTGCCAGCAGCCCAACGCCGGGACAGGTTACTCATAATGAAAAACTGTTTTTT. Translating it yields CASSPTPGQVTHNEKLFF.

The chain links TRBV3-1 (or the pseudogene TRBV3-2) to TRBJ2-2; 15 bases align to TRBD2. Germline values: CDR1 LGHDT, CDR2 YNNKEL (reference sequence). Trimming at V came to 4 bases and at J to 6 bases, leaving 3 bases not matched to a gene. The CDR3 sequence is 16 residues long. CDR3 protein: CASSPRTSGGAGELFF. The DNA for the CDR3 is TGTGCCAGCAGCCCCCGGACTAGCGGGGGGGCCGGGGAGCTGTTTTTT.

The V and J genes are TRBV11-3 and TRBJ2-7; 9 bases line up with TRBD1. Germline loops: CDR1 SGHNT, CDR2 YENEEA. With 5 bases clipped from V and 4 bases from J, the junction kept 6 bases outside the gene matches. There are 14 residues in the CDR3. CDR3 amino acids: CASSVTGGRYEQYF. In nucleotides, the CDR3 is TGTGCCAGCAGCGTCACAGGGGGCAGGTACGAGCAGTACTTC.

The chain uses TRBV27 and TRBJ1-4; 9 bases are a match to TRBD1. J was trimmed by 8 bases and V by 6 bases; bases with no gene match: 7. Germline CDR1 reads MNHEY; CDR2 reads SMNVEV (reference sequence). This CDR3 has 14 residues. CDR3 coding DNA: TGTGCCAGCAGGCAGACAGGGGGAGGGGAAAAACTGTTTTTT. Translated, it gives CASRQTGGGEKLFF.

The rearrangement links TRBV30 to TRBJ1-5; D not certain. The CDR3 consists of 13 residues. CDR1 and CDR2 (germline): GTSNPN, SVGIG (reference sequence). Trimming cost V 4 bases and J 4 bases, with 11 bases left between them. CDR3 sequence (DNA): TGTGCCTGGAACTCGGGAGGGAATCAGCCCCAGCATTTT. Amino acids: CAWNSGGNQPQHF.

This clone appeared a single time. The chain uses TRBV6-5 and TRBJ2-5; maybe TRBD2 (5 bases). V lost 10 bases, J lost 4 bases, and 13 bases lay in between. CDR1 and CDR2 from the germline V gene are MNHEY and SVGAGI. The CDR3 is 12 residues long. CDR3: CATSEVPETQYF. The DNA of the CDR3 is TGTGCCACCTCGGAGGTGCCAGAGACCCAGTACTTC.